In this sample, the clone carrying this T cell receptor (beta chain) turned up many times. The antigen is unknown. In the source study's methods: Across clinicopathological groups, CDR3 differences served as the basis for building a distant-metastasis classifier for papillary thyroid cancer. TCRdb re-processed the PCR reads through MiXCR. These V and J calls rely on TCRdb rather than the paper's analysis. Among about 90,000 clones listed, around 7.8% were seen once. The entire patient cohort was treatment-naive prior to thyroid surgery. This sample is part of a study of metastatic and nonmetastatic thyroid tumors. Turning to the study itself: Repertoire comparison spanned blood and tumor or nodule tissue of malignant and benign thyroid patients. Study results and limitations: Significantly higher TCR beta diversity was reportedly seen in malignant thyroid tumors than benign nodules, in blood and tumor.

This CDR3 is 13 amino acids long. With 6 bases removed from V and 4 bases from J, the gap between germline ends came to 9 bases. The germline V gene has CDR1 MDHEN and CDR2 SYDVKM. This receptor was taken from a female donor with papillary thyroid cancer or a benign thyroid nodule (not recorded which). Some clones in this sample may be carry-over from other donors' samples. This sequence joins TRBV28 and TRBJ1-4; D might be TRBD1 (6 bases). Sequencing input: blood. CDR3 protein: CASRLDSNEKLFF. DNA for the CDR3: TGTGCCAGCAGACTGGACAGTAATGAAAAACTGTTTTTT.